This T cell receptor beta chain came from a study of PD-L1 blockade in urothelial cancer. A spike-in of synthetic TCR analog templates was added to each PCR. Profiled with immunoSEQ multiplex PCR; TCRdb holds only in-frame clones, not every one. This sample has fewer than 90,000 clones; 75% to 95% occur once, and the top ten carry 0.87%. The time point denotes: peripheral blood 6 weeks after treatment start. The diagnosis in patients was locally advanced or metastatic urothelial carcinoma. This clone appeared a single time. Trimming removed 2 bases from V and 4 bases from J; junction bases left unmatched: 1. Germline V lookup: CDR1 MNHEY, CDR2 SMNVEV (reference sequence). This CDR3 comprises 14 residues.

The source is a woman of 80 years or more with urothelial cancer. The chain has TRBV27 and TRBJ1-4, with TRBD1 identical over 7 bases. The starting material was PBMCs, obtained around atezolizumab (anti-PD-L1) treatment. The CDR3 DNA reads TGTGCCAGCAGTTTAACAGGGGTTAATGAAAAACTGTTTTTT. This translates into CASSLTGVNEKLFF.